The 27 T cell receptor beta chains reported below all come from one sample, sequenced in a study of blood T cells in healthy people across ages (dated by TCRdb to the mid-2010s). Library creation used 5' RACE. TCRdb records Illumina HiSeq 2500 as the sequencer. A second PCR of roughly 7 to 11 cycles was performed with a sample-barcoded 5' primer and a J-beta primer mix. TCRdb cleaned the public reads at Q25 with fastp, built clones with MiXCR and kept in-frame beta chains. Entries that share a CDR3 protein sequence are merged under the most common genes and DNA. This sample has about 630,000 distinct CDR3 sequences in its table, and under 25% of those were observed once. Roughly 3.9% of the sample rests with the top ten. The sample consisted of blood. The origin of the receptors is a man between 70 and 80 years old in good health.

The chain joins TRBV2 to TRBJ1-2; D is unresolved. Germline-derived CDR1 and CDR2 are SNHLY and FYNNEI. Trimming cost V 4 bases and J 4 bases, with 10 bases left between them. This CDR3 is 13 amino acids long. The DNA for the CDR3 is TGTGCCAGCAGTGCTTCGCCTCGCTATGGCTACACCTTC. Its translation: CASSASPRYGYTF.

The J gene is TRBJ1-3, the V gene TRBV5-1; no definite D call. V shed 4 bases and J shed 2 bases, with 13 bases lying between them. CDR1 SGHRS and CDR2 YFSETQ come from the germline V gene. The CDR3 loop spans 15 amino acids. CDR3 DNA sequence: TGCGCCAGCAGCGTAGTTAATGAGCCTGGAAACACCATATATTTT. Its translation is CASSVVNEPGNTIYF.

CDR3 sequence reads: CASILRGGRVEAFF. The CDR3 DNA is TGTGCCAGCATCCTCCGGGGGGGAAGAGTTGAAGCTTTCTTT. The chain carries TRBV7-2 and TRBJ1-1, with D possibly being TRBD1 (5 bases). Germline V gene data show CDR1 as SGHTA and CDR2 as FQGNSA. The CDR3 runs to 14 residues. Trimming removed 7 bases at V and 7 bases at J, with 19 bases between.

Only a few counts were recorded for this clonotype. The V gene is TRBV7-2, the J gene TRBJ2-5; no clear D gene. Germline CDR1 reads SGHTA; CDR2 reads FQGNSA. Trimming cost V 0 bases and J 4 bases, with 3 bases left between them. The CDR3 contains 12 residues. CDR3 amino acids: CASSLATETQYF. DNA for the CDR3: TGTGCCAGCAGCTTAGCGACAGAGACCCAGTACTTC.

The CDR3 loop reads CASSHAGTRSSNYGYTF. In nucleotides, the CDR3 is TGTGCCAGCAGCCATGCCGGGACAAGATCATCTAACTATGGCTACACCTTC. This chain connects TRBV16 to TRBJ1-2, with TRBD1 as a possible D gene (6 bases). V dropped 3 bases and J dropped 0 bases, with 17 bases sitting between them. The CDR3 extends over 17 amino acids. CDR1 is KGHSY and CDR2 is FQNENV in the germline V gene.

V usage is TRBV20-1 and J usage is TRBJ2-3; D ambiguous. V dropped 4 bases and J dropped 2 bases, with 13 bases sitting between them. Germline values: CDR1 DFQATT, CDR2 SNEGSKA (reference sequence). The CDR3 is 14 residues long. The CDR3, as DNA: TGCAGTGCTAATCGTCCGGGTGACACAGATACGCAGTATTTT. This translates into CSANRPGDTDTQYF.

The V gene is TRBV25-1, the J gene TRBJ1-4; 7 nucleotides line up with TRBD1. Unmatched junction bases numbered 7, after V lost 2 bases and J lost 4 bases. This CDR3 is 16 amino acids long. In germline, CDR1 is MGHDK, CDR2 SYGVNS. Written as DNA, the CDR3 is TGTGCCAGCAGTGAACGACAGACAGGGAGTAATGAAAAACTGTTTTTT. This encodes CASSERQTGSNEKLFF. Drawing the rest from reference TRBV25-1 and TRBJ1-4, the complete variable domain is EADIYQTPRYLVIGTGKKITLECSQTMGHDKMYWYQQDPGMELHLIHYSYGVNSTEKGDLSSESTVSRIRTEHFPLTLESARPSHTSQYLCASSERQTGSNEKLFFGSGTQLSVL.

The chain links TRBV21-1 to TRBJ2-3; the table's D gene call, TRBD1, was not cross checked with the DNA. TRBV21-1 is listed as a pseudogene. This CDR3 spans 17 amino acids. The CDR3 reads CASRSPRDRGKEDTQYF. The CDR3, as DNA: TGTGCCAGCCGCAGCCCCCGGGACAGGGGGAAGGAAGATACGCAGTATTTT.

The chain couples TRBV12-5 to TRBJ2-5; 11 nucleotides align to TRBD2. The DNA end favors TRBJ2-1, so the J call may be wrong. The V gene's germline CDR1 is LGHNT and CDR2 FRNRAP. This CDR3 contains 17 residues. The CDR3, as DNA: TGTGCTAGTGGTTTGGACCGGACTAGCGGGTGGCCGGAGGTGCAGTTCTTC. Translated: CASGLDRTSGWPEVQFF.

With regard to this clonotype: The CDR3 does not end in the conserved phenylalanine or tryptophan, so this is likely a read error. This chain joins TRBV30 and TRBJ1-2; 8 positions agree with TRBD1. Per the germline V gene, CDR1 is GTSNPN and CDR2 is SVGIG (reference sequence). Trimming removed 7 bases from V and 5 bases from J; junction bases left unmatched: 3. The CDR3 loop spans 11 amino acids. CDR3 loop: CASTGGYGYTS. CDR3 in DNA: TGTGCCTCTACAGGGGGATATGGCTACACCTCC.

This clonotype is a singleton in its sample. This chain uses TRBV3-1 with TRBJ2-3; TRBD2 matches at 8 bases. V gave up 1 base and J gave up 4 bases; unmatched junction bases: 4. This CDR3 is 15 amino acids long. The germline V gene encodes CDR1 LGHDT and CDR2 YNNKEL (reference sequence). CDR3 sequence reads: CASSQVVSGADTQYF. The CDR3 coding sequence is TGTGCCAGCAGCCAAGTTGTTAGCGGGGCAGATACGCAGTATTTT.

The CDR3 region has the DNA TGCAGCGCCCACAGAGGGTACGAGCAGTACTTC. This sequence encodes CSAHRGYEQYF. This chain links TRBV29-1 with TRBJ2-7; D is perhaps TRBD2 (5 bases). With 7 bases removed from V and 4 bases from J, the gap between germline ends came to 11 bases. CDR1 and CDR2 (germline): SQVTM, ANQGSEA. The CDR3 is 11 amino acids.

This clonotype has only a few counts. The CDR3 DNA follows: TGTGCCAGCAGCCAAGATGGAGGGCTTTTCAATGAGCAGTTCTTC. Its translation: CASSQDGGLFNEQFF. The chain combines TRBV3-1 with TRBJ2-1; the D gene is possibly TRBD2 (6 bases). Germline V gene data show CDR1 as LGHDT and CDR2 as YNNKEL (reference sequence). V lost 0 bases and J 6 bases, leaving 12 bases between the germline ends. CDR3 length equals 15 residues.

This clonotype showed up just once. V is TRBV20-1 and J is TRBJ2-5, with D maybe TRBD2 (6 bases). This CDR3 spans 13 amino acids. In germline, CDR1 is DFQATT, CDR2 SNEGSKA (reference sequence). Trimming removed 8 bases from V and 0 bases from J, with 13 bases in between. CDR3 amino acids: CSSGGTYQETQYF. The CDR3 nucleotides are TGCAGTTCCGGCGGGACTTACCAAGAGACCCAGTACTTC.

The sample holds a few counts of this clonotype. The chain combines TRBV6-2 or TRBV6-3 with TRBJ2-5; D is undetermined. Germline loops: CDR1 MNHEY, CDR2 SVGEGT. Trimming stripped 10 bases from V and 1 base from J, with 13 bases between. This CDR3 contains 13 residues. The CDR3 is CATLRRPQETQYF. The CDR3 DNA reads TGTGCCACCCTGAGACGGCCCCAAGAGACCCAGTACTTC.

This clonotype has only a few counts. It may be a read error: a sequence one base away is much more abundant. J is TRBJ2-3 and V is TRBV7-8; 9 bases agree with TRBD2. From germline, CDR1 is SGHVS and CDR2 FQNEAQ. This CDR3 is built from 16 residues. CDR3 sequence reads: CAGSLVSGSRADTQYF. The CDR3 DNA is TGTGCCGGCAGCTTAGTTAGCGGGAGTCGCGCAGATACGCAGTATTTT.

The chain links TRBV29-1 to TRBJ1-1; 9 bases align to TRBD1. J lost 5 bases, V lost 7 bases, and 8 bases had no gene match. Germline values: CDR1 SQVTM, CDR2 ANQGSEA. The CDR3 length is 13 residues. CDR3 sequence reads: CSASQGASTEAFF. The CDR3 nucleotides read TGCAGCGCCTCACAGGGGGCTTCGACTGAAGCTTTCTTT.

Of note for this clonotype: A read error is possible here, since a much larger clone lies one base away. The chain has TRBV20-1 and TRBJ1-4; tentative D call: TRBD1 (5 bases). The CDR3 loop spans 14 amino acids. CDR1 and CDR2 from the germline V gene are DFQATT and SNEGSKA (reference sequence). V was pared by 6 bases and J by 7 bases, with 18 bases between. This chain's CDR3 is CSAPGAGGSEKLFF. The CDR3 region has the DNA TGCAGTGCCCCCGGGGCGGGAGGAAGTGAAAAACTGTTTTTT.

This chain connects TRBV21-1 to TRBJ2-5; the table's D call of TRBD1 was not tested on the DNA. The J call may not be correct, given that the DNA end is closer to TRBJ2-7. TRBV21-1 counts as a pseudogene. This CDR3 has 13 residues. The CDR3 region has the DNA TGTGCCAGCAGCGGGCCCCCCTCCTACGAGCAGTACTTC. Its translation: CASSGPPSYEQYF.

A few counts support this clonotype. The chain links TRBV29-1 to TRBJ2-7, with 8 bases matching TRBD1. From germline, CDR1 is SQVTM and CDR2 ANQGSEA. V was clipped by 3 bases and J by 2 bases; unmatched bases: 6. This CDR3 contains 14 residues. The chain's CDR3 is CSVEFQGAAYEQYF. The CDR3 bases are TGCAGCGTTGAGTTCCAGGGGGCTGCCTACGAGCAGTACTTC.

The V and J genes are TRBV10-3 and TRBJ1-3; D is uncertain. The CDR3 has 14 residues. V lost 8 bases and J 1 base, leaving 12 bases between the germline ends. The V gene's germline CDR1 is ENHRY and CDR2 SYGVKD. CDR3 nucleotide sequence: TGTGCCATCCGCGAAACCGGGTCTGGAAACACCATATATTTT. Amino acids: CAIRETGSGNTIYF.

This clonotype was seen ten or more times. V is TRBV27 and J is TRBJ1-3; 9 bases agree with TRBD1. The CDR3 covers 14 residues. Germline CDR1 is MNHEY and CDR2 is SMNVEV (reference sequence). J gave up 4 bases and V 5 bases, and 3 bases lay outside the gene matches. CDR3 DNA sequence: TGTGCCAGCAGTCCGACAGGGGGAGGAAACACCATATATTTT. Translated: CASSPTGGGNTIYF.

This clonotype was detected only a few times. The rearrangement joins TRBV11-2 to TRBJ1-4, with D possibly matching TRBD1 (6 bases). Trimming shortened V by 1 base and J by 5 bases, and 11 bases separated the two germline ends. Germline CDR1 SGHAT, CDR2 FQNNGV. CDR3 length: 15 residues. CDR3 in amino acids: CASSLGSQGNEKLFF. The CDR3 coding sequence is TGTGCCAGCAGCTTAGGGAGTCAGGGGAATGAAAAACTGTTTTTT.

The rearrangement joins TRBV10-3 to TRBJ2-7; 9 bases map to TRBD1. Germline V lookup: CDR1 ENHRY, CDR2 SYGVKD. The CDR3 has 14 amino acids. V was clipped by 4 bases and J by 3 bases; unmatched bases: 4. The CDR3 bases are TGTGCCATCAGTGGGGGGACAGGGTACTACGAGCAGTACTTC. As protein: CAISGGTGYYEQYF.

The chain couples TRBV20-1 to TRBJ2-7, with TRBD2 matching over 9 bases. CDR1 is DFQATT, CDR2 SNEGSKA, per germline (reference sequence). Trimming took 0 bases from V and 2 from J; bases not matched to a gene: 5. The CDR3 extends over 15 amino acids. The CDR3 DNA follows: TGCAGTGCTAGAGATTTCCTAGCGGGAACCTACGAGCAGTACTTC. Amino acid sequence: CSARDFLAGTYEQYF.

Note on this clonotype: The CDR3 end shows no conserved phenylalanine or tryptophan, and so a read error is likely. The V and J genes are TRBV4-1 and TRBJ2-1; 9 bases fit TRBD1. There are 15 residues in the CDR3. Germline CDR1 is MGHRA and CDR2 is YSYEKL. J gave up 7 bases and V 1 base, and 5 bases lay outside the gene matches. The chain's CDR3 is CASSQGTGGWNEQFL. As DNA, the CDR3 is TGCGCCAGCAGCCAAGGAACAGGGGGCTGGAATGAGCAGTTCCTC.

This clonotype was seen many times. The chain joins TRBV7-9 to TRBJ2-6; D gene uncertain. V lost 2 bases, J lost 0 bases, and 8 bases lay in between. The CDR3 covers 16 residues. Germline V gene sequence: CDR1 SEHNR, CDR2 FQNEAQ (reference sequence). The CDR3: CASSLRLSSGANVLTF. DNA of the CDR3: TGTGCCAGCAGCTTACGTCTGAGCTCTGGGGCCAACGTCCTGACTTTC.